One and the same sample provided the 30 T cell receptor beta chains below, sequenced in a study of blood T cell repertoires in COVID-19. Sequencing was performed with immunoSEQ multiplex PCR; in TCRdb, only in-frame clones are kept and a portion is missing. The table has tens of thousands of clones, nearly 85% seen once. The sequenced sample was peripheral blood. These receptors all stem from a woman aged 55-69 years with acute or convalescent COVID-19.

The V gene is TRBV30, the J gene TRBJ2-3; no definite D call. Germline V gene sequence: CDR1 GTSNPN, CDR2 SVGIG (reference sequence). The CDR3 is 14 residues long. The V end lost 4 bases, the J end lost 5 bases, and 16 bases lay between the germline ends. DNA for the CDR3: TGTGCCTGGAAACTCGAGGTGGGTCGAGATACGCAGTATTTT. This sequence encodes CAWKLEVGRDTQYF.

The chain employs TRBV5-1 and TRBJ2-2; the match to TRBD1 covers 8 bases. This CDR3 is built from 15 residues. In germline, CDR1 is SGHRS, CDR2 YFSETQ. V lost 4 bases to trimming and J lost 4 bases; unmatched junction nucleotides: 6. CDR3 sequence (DNA): TGCGCCAGCAGCCGGACGACAGGGGTCACCGGGGAGCTGTTTTTT. This gives the protein CASSRTTGVTGELFF.

The chain couples TRBV6-6 to TRBJ2-2, with 8 bases lining up with TRBD2. The CDR3 is 14 residues long. CDR1 is MNHNY, CDR2 SVGAGI, per germline (reference sequence). V dropped 6 bases and J dropped 5; count of bases not matched to a gene: 5. As DNA, the CDR3 is TGTGCCAGCAGGTTCGGCGGGGGGACCGGGGAGCTGTTTTTT. Amino acid sequence: CASRFGGGTGELFF.

The rearrangement joins TRBV10-3 to TRBJ2-2, with 7 bases aligning to TRBD2. Germline V gene lookup returns CDR1 ENHRY and CDR2 SYGVKD. Trimming removed 4 bases from V and 5 bases from J; junction bases left unmatched: 10. The CDR3 loop spans 16 amino acids. The CDR3 reads CAISAEGGSRTGELFF. For the CDR3, the DNA is TGTGCCATCAGTGCTGAGGGCGGGAGTAGGACCGGGGAGCTGTTTTTT.

The V and J genes are TRBV10-3 and TRBJ2-3, with a tentative D call TRBD2 (6 bases). Trimming removed 10 bases from V and 2 bases from J, with 19 bases in between. CDR3 size: 15 residues. Germline V CDR1 and CDR2: ENHRY, SYGVKD. The CDR3 is CATHGTGYYTDTQYF. The CDR3 bases are TGTGCCACCCATGGGACTGGATACTACACAGATACGCAGTATTTT.

This clone was seen more than once but under ten times. The chain uses TRBV18 and TRBJ1-6; D not certain. V was clipped by 4 bases and J by 0 bases, with 7 bases between them. This CDR3 has 15 residues. The germline CDR1 and CDR2 sequences are KGHSH and LQKENI. The CDR3 reads CASSQESSYNSPLHF. DNA of the CDR3: TGTGCCAGCTCACAAGAGAGCTCCTATAATTCACCCCTCCACTTT. Using reference TRBV18 and TRBJ1-6 for the parts outside the CDR3, the full variable domain is NAGVMQNPRHLVRRRGQEARLRCSPMKGHSHVYWYRQLPEEGLKFMVYLQKENIIDESGMPKERFSAEFPKEGPSILRIQQVVRGDSAAYFCASSQESSYNSPLHFGNGTRLTVT.

This clone showed up just a few times. The rearrangement uses TRBV30 and TRBJ1-6, with 7 bases that match TRBD1. The CDR3 runs to 18 residues. Germline V gives CDR1 GTSNPN, CDR2 SVGIG (reference sequence). The trim removed 3 bases at V and 7 bases at J, leaving 18 bases unmatched. The CDR3 DNA reads TGTGCCTGGAGGGGCGGGACAGCTGAAAAGTGGCTAAATTCACCCCTCCACTTT. This sequence encodes CAWRGGTAEKWLNSPLHF.

This chain joins TRBV6-4 and TRBJ2-7, with D possibly TRBD1 on 5 matching bases. This CDR3 region has 14 residues. CDR1 MRHNA and CDR2 SNTAGT come from the germline V gene. V was cut by 4 bases and J by 2 bases, with 12 bases left in between. The CDR3 DNA is TGTGCCAGCAGTGGGGGTATAGGGGCCTACGAGCAGTACTTC. Protein product: CASSGGIGAYEQYF.

This sequence joins TRBV7-3 and TRBJ2-1, with TRBD2 matching 11 bases. V lost 5 bases to trimming and J lost 7 bases; unmatched junction nucleotides: 7. This CDR3 comprises 15 residues. The germline V gene encodes CDR1 SGHTA and CDR2 FQGTGA. The CDR3 bases are TGTGCCAGCAGCCCGCGACTAGCGGGAATGAATGAGCAGTTCTTC. Translation: CASSPRLAGMNEQFF.

The chain couples TRBV15 to TRBJ2-7; tentatively, D is TRBD1 (6 bases). Germline V gene lookup returns CDR1 LNHNV and CDR2 YYDKDF (reference sequence). The CDR3 covers 15 residues. Trimming took off 5 bases at V and 4 bases at J, with 18 bases between the two ends. The CDR3 reads CATSRSGDIAYEQYF. The CDR3 DNA follows: TGTGCCACCAGCCGCTCCGGGGACATCGCTTACGAGCAGTACTTC.

CDR3 sequence (DNA): TGTGCCAGCAGTCGGACAGGGTATAGCAATCAGCCCCAGCATTTT. Amino acid sequence: CASSRTGYSNQPQHF. The chain uses TRBV6-5 and TRBJ1-5; 8 bases match TRBD1. With V trimmed by 5 bases and J by 0 bases, 3 bases remained unmatched. This CDR3 contains 15 residues. The V gene's germline CDR1 is MNHEY and CDR2 SVGAGI.

CDR3 in amino acids: CASSANRVRYYGYTF. The CDR3 bases are TGTGCCAGCTCAGCCAACAGGGTCCGCTACTATGGCTACACCTTC. V is TRBV18 and J is TRBJ1-2, with D maybe TRBD1 (6 bases). The V end lost 5 bases, the J end lost 3 bases, and 16 bases lay between the germline ends. Germline V gives CDR1 KGHSH, CDR2 LQKENI. This CDR3 region has 15 residues.

This clone was detected only once. The chain links TRBV18 to TRBJ2-7; TRBD2 matches 8 bases. Losses at the gene ends were 2 bases for V and 4 bases for J; bases not matched to a gene: 4. The CDR3 totals 14 residues. Per the germline V gene, CDR1 is KGHSH and CDR2 is LQKENI. The CDR3 nucleotides are TGTGCCAGCTCACCAGGGACTAGTTCGTACGAGCAGTACTTC. Protein: CASSPGTSSYEQYF.

The chain employs TRBV28 and TRBJ1-6; D is uncertain. V was cut by 7 bases and J by 1 base, with 11 bases left in between. The CDR3 runs to 15 residues. Germline V CDR1 and CDR2: MDHEN, SYDVKM. CDR3 nucleotide sequence: TGTGCCAGCAATTCTTATCGGTCCTATAATTCACCCCTCCACTTT. Translated, it gives CASNSYRSYNSPLHF.

The V gene is TRBV28, the J gene TRBJ2-3; 7 bases map to TRBD1. The germline CDR1 and CDR2 sequences are MDHEN and SYDVKM. This CDR3 contains 17 residues. J gave up 4 bases and V 5 bases, and 15 bases lay outside the gene matches. This chain's CDR3 is CASSPHRQGLTPDTQYF. The CDR3 region has the DNA TGTGCCAGCAGTCCACATAGACAGGGTTTGACGCCAGATACGCAGTATTTT.

The chain links TRBV30 to TRBJ1-2; 7 bases align to TRBD1. CDR3 length equals 13 residues. V trimming: 3 bases; J trimming: 2 bases; junction bases outside the gene matches: 3. Germline CDR1 is GTSNPN and CDR2 is SVGIG (reference sequence). The CDR3 DNA is TGTGCCTGGAGGGGACAGATCAACTATGGCTACACCTTC. Translating gives CAWRGQINYGYTF. The full variable domain, completed using reference TRBV30 and TRBJ1-2, is SQTIHQWPATLVQPVGSPLSLECTVEGTSNPNLYWYRQAAGRGLQLLFYSVGIGQISSEVPQNLSASRPQDRQFILSSKKLLLSDSGFYLCAWRGQINYGYTFGSGTRLTVV.

This clone was detected once. This chain links TRBV29-1 with TRBJ1-1; D not resolved. V shed 5 bases and J shed 7 bases, with 17 bases lying between them. The CDR3 sequence is 13 residues long. Germline V CDR1 and CDR2: SQVTM, ANQGSEA. CDR3 DNA: TGCAGCGTTTTATCAACATGGAGATATGAAGCTTTCTTT. Protein sequence: CSVLSTWRYEAFF.

The CDR3 sequence is CASSLGQAALGEQFF. The CDR3 DNA reads TGTGCCAGCAGCCTGGGACAGGCCGCGTTGGGTGAGCAGTTCTTC. The rearrangement joins TRBV6-5 to TRBJ2-1; 8 bases line up with TRBD1. The V segment lost 6 bases and the J segment 9 bases; nucleotides outside the gene matches: 13. The CDR3 contains 15 residues. Germline values: CDR1 MNHEY, CDR2 SVGAGI.

This chain joins TRBV9 and TRBJ1-5; tentative D call: TRBD1 (5 bases). V lost 4 bases and J 1 base, leaving 15 bases between the germline ends. This CDR3 has 16 amino acids. The germline CDR1 and CDR2 sequences are SGDLS and YYNGEE. The CDR3 loop reads CASSRGQGTSNQPQHF. Here the CDR3 DNA reads TGTGCCAGCAGCCGCGGCCAGGGAACAAGCAATCAGCCCCAGCATTTT.

This clone came up a few times. The chain joins TRBV28 to TRBJ1-1, with 9 positions matching TRBD1. The trim removed 7 bases at V and 2 bases at J, leaving 5 bases unmatched. Germline CDR1 is MDHEN and CDR2 is SYDVKM. This CDR3 spans 14 amino acids. CDR3 nucleotides: TGTGCCAGCAACACAGGGGGCGGTAACACTGAAGCTTTCTTT. Translated: CASNTGGGNTEAFF.

This clone was observed a single time. This rearrangement joins TRBV9 to TRBJ1-3; 7 bases line up with TRBD1. The CDR3 loop spans 19 amino acids. Trimming cost V 2 bases and J 0 bases; bases outside gene matches: 14. Per germline, CDR1 SGDLS and CDR2 YYNGEE. CDR3 loop: CASSVASSGTVNSGNTIYF. The CDR3 region has the DNA TGTGCCAGCAGCGTCGCTTCTTCGGGGACAGTGAACTCTGGAAACACCATATATTTT.

Remarks on this clone: The sample holds other DNA sequences that translate to the same CDR3. The V gene is TRBV9, the J gene TRBJ1-3, with D tentatively TRBD1 (5 bases). Trimming pared 0 bases from V and 0 bases from J, leaving 7 bases between. There are 15 residues in the CDR3. The germline V gene has CDR1 SGDLS and CDR2 YYNGEE. CDR3 sequence: CASSVGGVSGNTIYF. CDR3 sequence (DNA): TGTGCCAGCAGCGTAGGGGGGGTCTCTGGAAACACCATATATTTT.

V is TRBV15 and J is TRBJ1-6; perhaps TRBD1 as D (6 bases). CDR1 LNHNV and CDR2 YYDKDF come from the germline V gene (reference sequence). The germline V and J ends were trimmed by 4 bases and 9 bases, with 13 bases remaining between them. This CDR3 is 14 amino acids long. The DNA for the CDR3 is TGTGCCACCAGCACAGACAGGCTGGTTTCACCCCTCCACTTT. Residues: CATSTDRLVSPLHF.

This clone was counted only a few times. The chain joins TRBV28 to TRBJ1-6, with 8 bases that match TRBD1. This CDR3 contains 15 residues. Unmatched junction bases numbered 3, after V lost 2 bases and J lost 6 bases. CDR1 is MDHEN and CDR2 is SYDVKM in the germline V gene. CDR3 bases: TGTGCCAGCAGTTTACCAGGGGGCGGTAATTCACCCCTCCACTTT. Its translation is CASSLPGGGNSPLHF.

The J gene is TRBJ1-2, the V gene TRBV4-2; TRBD1 might be the D (5 bases). The CDR3 has 13 residues. With 3 bases removed from V and 7 bases from J, the gap between germline ends came to 12 bases. Germline V CDR1 and CDR2: LGHNA, YNFKEQ. CDR3 nucleotides: TGTGCCAGCAGCCATCAGGGCGTGAGTGGCTACACCTTC. This codes for CASSHQGVSGYTF.

The V and J genes are TRBV6-4 and TRBJ2-1; 8 bases match TRBD1. The CDR3 runs 14 residues. Germline CDR1 and CDR2: MRHNA and SNTAGT. J lost 6 bases, V lost 6 bases, and 7 bases had no gene match. This CDR3 is CASSRTGNVNEQFF. The CDR3, as DNA: TGTGCCAGCAGCCGGACAGGGAACGTCAATGAGCAGTTCTTC.

This clone showed up just a few times. The chain joins TRBV5-4 to TRBJ1-2; D unresolved. The CDR3 has 14 amino acids. The V end was cut by 6 bases, the J end by 8 bases, with 20 bases between. CDR1 is SGHNT and CDR2 is YYREEE in the germline V gene (reference sequence). The CDR3 protein is CASTLLGGSKGYTF. In DNA form, the CDR3 reads TGTGCCAGCACCCTCCTCGGAGGGTCGAAAGGCTACACCTTC.

The rearrangement links TRBV4-1 to TRBJ1-2; 7 positions match TRBD1. This CDR3 region has 15 residues. V gave up 4 bases and J gave up 4 bases; unmatched junction bases: 9. CDR1 and CDR2 (germline): MGHRA, YSYEKL. CDR3 amino acids: CASSPGQRNFYGYTF. For the CDR3, the DNA is TGCGCCAGCAGCCCGGGACAGCGAAATTTCTATGGCTACACCTTC.

The chain is built from TRBV7-8 and TRBJ2-7; tentatively, D is TRBD1 (6 bases). The V gene lost 5 bases and the J gene lost 2 bases, with 13 bases spanning the gap. Germline lookup yields CDR1 SGHVS and CDR2 FQNEAQ. This CDR3 region has 14 residues. The DNA of the CDR3 is TGTGCCAGCAGCATTAACAGGGATCCCTACGAGCAGTACTTC. The encoded protein is CASSINRDPYEQYF.

V usage is TRBV6-5 and J usage is TRBJ2-1; 9 bases align to TRBD1. CDR1 is MNHEY, CDR2 SVGAGI, per germline. J lost 8 bases, V lost 6 bases, and 8 bases had no gene match. The CDR3 extends over 14 amino acids. DNA of the CDR3: TGTGCCAGCAGGAAACAGGGGGCTGTCGATGAGCAGTTCTTC. It translates to CASRKQGAVDEQFF.